This TCR beta chain derives from a study of shared clonotypes between healthy human individuals. General study results and limits: The generation probabilities recorded for non-shared clonotypes fell below those of clonotypes shared by all four donors.

Germline lookup yields CDR1 MNHEY and CDR2 SMNVEV (reference sequence). V dropped 5 bases and J dropped 2 bases, with 6 bases sitting between them. The CDR3 extends over 13 amino acids. About this clone itself: What it binds is unknown.

Naive CD8 cells lacked CD45RO and underwent positive selection for CCR7, leaving out terminally differentiated effector memory CD45RA+ cells. TCRdb keeps only in-frame clones here, not all; method: immunoSEQ multiplex PCR. Of 550,000 to 600,000 clones detected, 98% appear once; the ten largest clones hold approximately 0.3%. The gene calls are TRBV27 and TRBJ2-2; no clear D. The sequence was obtained from a man aged 25-45 years in good health. The specimen was naive CD8+ T cells sorted from blood. This CDR3 reads CASSIFNTGELFF. The CDR3 DNA follows: TGTGCCAGCAGTATATTTAACACCGGGGAGCTGTTTTTT.